This TCR beta chain was sequenced during a study of CD8+ T cells in alopecia areata. Following RNA extraction, reverse transcription yielded cDNA that acted as the sequencing template. Assay used: immunoSEQ multiplex PCR; TCRdb lists only in-frame clones, some missing. The top ten clones hold around 16% of a sample with about 94,000 clones, about two thirds of them seen once. Treatment described: oral pan-JAK inhibitor, 5-10 mg twice daily. Trimming removed 5 bases at V and 13 bases at J, with 12 bases between. In germline, CDR1 is MGHRA, CDR2 YSYEKL. The CDR3 is 11 residues long. The source is a human donor with alopecia areata. V gene TRBV4-1 combines with J gene TRBJ2-1; D gene ambiguous. The sequencing here drew on CD8+ T cells sorted from blood, taken at approximately week 44, from a patient treated with tofacitinib. The CDR3 DNA reads as TGCGCCAGCAGCGCCGGGTCGTATCAGTTCTTC. Translation gives CASSAGSYQFF.